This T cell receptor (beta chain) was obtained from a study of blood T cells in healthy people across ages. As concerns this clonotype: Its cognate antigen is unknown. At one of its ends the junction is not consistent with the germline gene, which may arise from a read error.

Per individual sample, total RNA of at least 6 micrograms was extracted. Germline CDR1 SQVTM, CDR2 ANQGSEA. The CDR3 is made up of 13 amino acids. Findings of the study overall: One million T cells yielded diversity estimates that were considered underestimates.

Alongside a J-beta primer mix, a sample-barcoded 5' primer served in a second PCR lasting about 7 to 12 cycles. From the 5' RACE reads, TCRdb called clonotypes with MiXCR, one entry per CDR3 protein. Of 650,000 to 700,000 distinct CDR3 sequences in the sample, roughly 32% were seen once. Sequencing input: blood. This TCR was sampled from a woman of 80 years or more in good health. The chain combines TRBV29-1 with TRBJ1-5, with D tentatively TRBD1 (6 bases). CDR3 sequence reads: CSVRTDLNQPRHF. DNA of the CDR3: TGCAGCGTTAGGACAGATTTAAATCAGCCCCGGCATTTT.